The TCR beta chain under discussion was sequenced for a study of spatial heterogeneity in lung cancer. Study-wide background: Consistent detection of more beta-chain than alpha-chain sequences was observed. A module score for T cells, taken from matched bulk RNA-seq, correlated strongly with TCR transcript counts in tumor regions.

Single TCR cDNA molecules each had their own unique molecular identifier. TCRdb processed the 5' RACE reads anew with MiXCR; each CDR3 protein has one entry. The sample carries about 8,400 distinct CDR3 sequences, under 10% recorded once. Study-level points and caveats: Tracking of tumor mutation counts was seen in expanded intratumoral alpha and beta TCR counts. Nonsynonymous mutations, ubiquitous and regional, were tracked respectively by counts of ubiquitous and regional expanded TCRs.

CDR3 length: 12 residues. Germline CDR1 is SGHVS and CDR2 is FQNEAQ. Trimming cost V 5 bases and J 1 base, with 4 bases left between them. This clonotype rates as medium-sized (0.01 to 0.1%). The antigen is unknown. For a library built for alpha chains, this beta chain is a stray read; little rests on its size. Described time point: sample taken at primary tumor resection. This sequence was found in a male donor with early-stage non-small cell lung cancer. The chain is built from TRBV7-8 and TRBJ2-3; no firm D call. The sample here was lung tumor tissue, taken at surgery. The CDR3 DNA follows: TGTGCCAGCAGCCGGGGCACAGATACGCAGTATTTT. Translating it yields CASSRGTDTQYF.